This T cell receptor beta chain was recovered during a study of blood T cells in healthy people across ages. Whole-study context: When template switching was applied, about one barcoded beta molecule was captured per two T cells.

Overall study results and limits: Conclusively comparing naive with antigen-experienced cells was impossible with unsorted PBMCs.

As for this clonotype: What it recognizes is unknown.

Total RNA extraction produced at least 6 micrograms (per sample) for the study. PCR was performed a second time for about 6 to 12 cycles using a sample-barcoded 5' primer and a J-beta primer mix. A single record per CDR3 protein comes from TCRdb applying MiXCR to the 5' RACE reads. The repertoire includes 790,000 or so distinct CDR3 sequences, more than 55% of them detected once, and 25% to 30% sits in the top ten. The origin of this receptor is a man aged 40-55 years in good health. The sequenced material came from blood.

CDR3 protein: CSVVNSQGETQYF. CDR3 nucleotides: TGCAGCGTTGTTAATTCCCAGGGGGAGACCCAGTACTTC. The genes are TRBV29-1 and TRBJ2-5; weak D call: TRBD1 (6 bases). V was cut by 4 bases and J by 5 bases, with 14 bases left in between. This CDR3 has 13 residues. Germline V gene lookup returns CDR1 SQVTM and CDR2 ANQGSEA.